Listed below are T cell receptor beta chains from one sample, sequenced in a study of blood T cell repertoires in COVID-19. TCRdb's table, derived via immunoSEQ multiplex PCR, lists solely in-frame clones and lacks some. The sample lists about 130,000 clones; approximately 81% were seen once. Sequencing was carried out using peripheral blood. These receptors all stem from an older man with COVID-19, enrolled during active disease. Both conserved end residues are part of each CDR3. D genes are given only for firm matches. The size field is filled for only some rows; it gives once, few, many or a size class.

few,-,TRBV7-9,TRBJ2-7,TGTGCCAGCAGCAACTACAGGTTACGGTCCTACGAGCAGTACTTC,CASSNYRLRSYEQYF
-,TRBD1,TRBV6-6,TRBJ2-7,TGTGCCAGCACCCAAGCGGGACAGGGGGGATACGAGCAGTACTTC,CASTQAGQGGYEQYF
-,-,TRBV4-2,TRBJ1-1,TGTGCCAGCAGCCAAGATTTTTTCGCGGCCGGGAACACTGAAGCTTTCTTT,CASSQDFFAAGNTEAFF
-,-,TRBV7-2,TRBJ1-1,TGTGCCAGCGGATTATCGACACGGAACACTGAAGCTTTCTTT,CASGLSTRNTEAFF
-,TRBD2,TRBV6-1,TRBJ2-3,TGTGCCAGCAGTGAAGCGGGGGGGACTAGCATAGGAGATACGCAGTATTTT,CASSEAGGTSIGDTQYF
-,TRBD2,TRBV20-1,TRBJ2-7,TGCAGTGCTAGTGTCCCCAAGCGGGGATCCTACGAGCAGTACTTC,CSASVPKRGSYEQYF
few,-,TRBV7-9,TRBJ2-7,TGTGCCAGCAGCCAACTGAACCCCTACGAGCAGTACTTC,CASSQLNPYEQYF
-,TRBD1,TRBV6-2/TRBV6-3,TRBJ1-2,TGTGCCAGCAGTGAGGGGGCCAGAAAGCCCTATGGCTACACCTTC,CASSEGARKPYGYTF
-,-,TRBV6-1,TRBJ1-3,TGTGCCAGCAGTGACAGGGCGGGAAACACCATATATTTT,CASSDRAGNTIYF
-,-,TRBV28,TRBJ2-7,TGTGCCAGCAGTTTGTCGAGGGCAAGGGACGAGCAGTACTTC,CASSLSRARDEQYF
-,TRBD2,TRBV4-1,TRBJ2-1,TGCGCCAGCAGCCAAGGGGGGCTAGCGGGATCCCCGGCCTACAATGAGCAGTTCTTC,CASSQGGLAGSPAYNEQFF
-,-,TRBV27,TRBJ1-1,TGTGCCAGCAGTTTATGGGCAGGGCGCACTGAAGCTTTCTTT,CASSLWAGRTEAFF
once,TRBD1,TRBV11-2,TRBJ1-3,TGTGCCAGCGGGACAGGGGCTGGAAACACCATATATTTT,CASGTGAGNTIYF
-,-,TRBV4-3,TRBJ2-3,TGCGCCAGCAGCCAAGCCCCGGGACTTAGCACAGATACGCAGTATTTT,CASSQAPGLSTDTQYF
-,-,TRBV19,TRBJ2-2,TGTGCCAGCACGAGAGGATGGACCGGGGAGCTGTTTTTT,CASTRGWTGELFF
-,-,TRBV9,TRBJ2-1,TGTGCCAGCAGCGTATCGGGGGGCACCTACAATGAGCAGTTCTTC,CASSVSGGTYNEQFF
-,-,TRBV2,TRBJ1-2,TGTGCCAGCAGTGAAGGAGCCCCCGCGGGGGGCTACACCTTC,CASSEGAPAGGYTF
few,TRBD1,TRBV6-2/TRBV6-3,TRBJ2-7,TGTGCCAGCAGTTACCGAGTGGGGGACAGGAGCTCCTACGAGCAGTACTTC,CASSYRVGDRSSYEQYF
-,-,TRBV2,TRBJ2-7,TGTGCCAGCAGAGAGGGACTCTCCATCGAGCAGTACTTC,CASREGLSIEQYF
-,TRBD2,TRBV6-5,TRBJ2-3,TGTGCCAGCAGTTCAGGGCTAGCGGGAAGCACAGATACGCAGTATTTT,CASSSGLAGSTDTQYF
few,-,TRBV5-1,TRBJ1-2,TGCGCCAGCAGCTTTACTGGTGGTGGCTACACCTTC,CASSFTGGGYTF
-,TRBD2,TRBV7-2,TRBJ2-7,TGTGCCAGCAGCTTAATGACGGCTAGCGGGAGCTACGAGCAGTACTTC,CASSLMTASGSYEQYF
-,TRBD1,TRBV7-8,TRBJ2-1,TGTGCCAGCAGCCGACAGGGGGAGCAGTTCTTC,CASSRQGEQFF
-,-,TRBV11-2,TRBJ2-1,TGTGCCAGCAGCCCCGGGGTAGTCTCCTACAATGAGCAGTTCTTC,CASSPGVVSYNEQFF
-,-,TRBV5-1,TRBJ1-1,TGCGCCTCCTCCAGAAGGGAGGGTACGGGTACTGAAGCTTTCTTT,CASSRREGTGTEAFF
-,TRBD1,TRBV19,TRBJ1-5,TGTGCCAGTAGTCTAGGGACAGGGGAGCAGCCCCAGCATTTT,CASSLGTGEQPQHF
once,TRBD1,TRBV4-2,TRBJ1-2,TGTGCCAGCAGCCAGAGGACAGGGAATAACTATGGCTACACCTTC,CASSQRTGNNYGYTF
-,TRBD1,TRBV6-5,TRBJ1-4,TGTGCCAGCAGCACGGGACAGGGTGATGAAAAACTGTTTTTT,CASSTGQGDEKLFF
-,-,TRBV5-1,TRBJ1-2,TGCGCCAGCAGCTTGGAGGCAGGGGATGGCTACACCTTC,CASSLEAGDGYTF
-,-,TRBV2,TRBJ1-6,TGTGCCAGCAGTGACAGGATGTCCTATAATTCACCCCTCCACTTT,CASSDRMSYNSPLHF
-,-,TRBV6-5,TRBJ2-1,TGTGCCAGCAGTTTACCTAGCAACGAGCAGTTCTTC,CASSLPSNEQFF
many,-,TRBV12-2,TRBJ1-2,TGTGCAAGTCGCTTCGGCAGGAATGGCTACACCTTC,CASRFGRNGYTF
-,TRBD2,TRBV9,TRBJ2-7,TGTGCCAGCAGCCCGTCCGGGACTAGGACCTACGAGCAGTACTTC,CASSPSGTRTYEQYF
-,-,TRBV28,TRBJ2-5,TGTGCCAGCAGTTTAGCTGCCCGGGAGGAGACCCAGTACTTC,CASSLAAREETQYF
-,TRBD2,TRBV7-8,TRBJ2-7,TGTGCCAGCTCGCTTACTGGGACTAGCGGGAGCGGGCAGTACTTC,CASSLTGTSGSGQYF
-,TRBD2,TRBV2,TRBJ2-5,TGTGCCAGCAGTGTCGGAGCGGGAGGGCGTGTGGAGACCCAGTACTTC,CASSVGAGGRVETQYF
-,TRBD2,TRBV6-5,TRBJ2-7,TGTGCCAGCAGTTACTCCCGGACTAGAGCCTACGAGCAGTACTTC,CASSYSRTRAYEQYF
-,TRBD2,TRBV5-4,TRBJ2-7,TGTGCCAGCAGCAGGGGACTAGCGGGGGTTCCTAGTGAGCAGTACTTC,CASSRGLAGVPSEQYF
-,-,TRBV13,TRBJ2-7,TGTGCCAGCAGCCCAGGGTTATACGAGCAGCACTTC,CASSPGLYEQHF
-,-,TRBV28,TRBJ2-7,TGTGCCAGCAGTTTATTCGGGTTCCAGTACTTC,CASSLFGFQYF
-,TRBD2,TRBV5-1,TRBJ2-1,TGCGCCAGCTCTCTCCCCGCCGGGACTAGCGACAATGAGCAGTTCTTC,CASSLPAGTSDNEQFF
-,-,TRBV28,TRBJ2-2,TGTGCCAGCAGTTTGGCCGGGGATACCGGGGAGCTGTTTTTT,CASSLAGDTGELFF
-,-,TRBV30,TRBJ1-1,TGTGCCTGGGGGCCCGGGGGACCGAACACTGAAGCTTTCTTT,CAWGPGGPNTEAFF
-,-,TRBV28,TRBJ2-4,TGTGCCAGCGAGCTCACGAGGCCATGGTCGGCCAAAAACATTCAGTACTTC,CASELTRPWSAKNIQYF
-,TRBD2,TRBV3-1/TRBV3-2,TRBJ2-1,TGTGCCAGCAGCCCTCAGGCTACGGGAGGGCCCCACAATGAGCAGTTCTTC,CASSPQATGGPHNEQFF
few,-,TRBV7-9,TRBJ1-2,TGTGCCAGCAGCTTAGACAGCTATGGCTACACCTTC,CASSLDSYGYTF
-,TRBD1,TRBV2,TRBJ1-5,TGTGCCAGCAGGATAGGGGGCTCCTCCAATCAGCCCCAGCATTTT,CASRIGGSSNQPQHF
few,-,TRBV5-8,TRBJ1-6,TGTGCCAGCAGCTTTGGAGGGAACGATTATTCACCCCTCCACTTT,CASSFGGNDYSPLHF
few,-,TRBV28,TRBJ2-1,TGTGCCAGCAGTACCGTCCGGGAAGGGAATTTCCATGAGCAGTTCTTC,CASSTVREGNFHEQFF
-,TRBD2,TRBV19,TRBJ2-5,TGTGCCAGTAGTATCGGCCTAGCGGGATTCCAAGAGACCCAGTACTTC,CASSIGLAGFQETQYF
-,TRBD1,TRBV25-1,TRBJ2-3,TGTGCCAGCAGTCTGACAGGGGGAGATACGCAGTATTTT,CASSLTGGDTQYF
-,TRBD2,TRBV6-2/TRBV6-3,TRBJ2-4,TGTGCCAGCAGTTACCCGGGACTACTAGCCAAAAACATTCAGTACTTC,CASSYPGLLAKNIQYF
few,TRBD2,TRBV5-4,TRBJ2-1,TGTGCCAGCAGCTTCCCTAGCGGGAGCTCCTACAATGAGCAGTTCTTC,CASSFPSGSSYNEQFF
few,TRBD1,TRBV18,TRBJ1-1,TGTGCCAGCTCACCAACCAGGACAGGGGGCAGTCACACTGAAGCTTTCTTT,CASSPTRTGGSHTEAFF
once,TRBD2,TRBV6-5,TRBJ2-1,TGTGCCAGCAGTTTGGGACTAGCGGGAGGGGGTGAGCAGTTCTTC,CASSLGLAGGGEQFF
-,-,TRBV24-1,TRBJ2-1,TGTGCCACCAGTGATAGTGGGAGCTCCAATGAGCAGTTCTTC,CATSDSGSSNEQFF
-,-,TRBV6-1,TRBJ2-3,TGTGCCAGCAGTGAAGAGGAGGAGGAGGGGAAACCCTTTCAACATTTT,CASSEEEEEGKPFQHF
once,TRBD1,TRBV30,TRBJ2-7,TGTGCCTGGAGCGGGGGGACAGGGACCTACGAGCAGTACTTC,CAWSGGTGTYEQYF
-,-,TRBV11-2,TRBJ2-5,TGTGCCAGCAGCTTAGATGGCACGGGCCAAGAGACCCAGTACTTC,CASSLDGTGQETQYF
-,TRBD2,TRBV4-1,TRBJ2-1,TGCGCCACCAGTCTTTCAGCGGGAGTTTACAATGAGCAGTTCTTC,CATSLSAGVYNEQFF